This entry describes one T cell receptor beta chain. At least ten counts were recorded for this clonotype. Its antigen is unknown. Base qualities are not recorded, but no much larger clone differs from it by a single base. The sample is drawn from a study of T-cell reconstitution after alpha-beta-depleted transplantation in children (dated by TCRdb to the mid-2010s). Concerning the study at large: Using TCR repertoire profiling, the study followed T-cell immune reconstitution in a quantitative way in children after TCRalphabeta/CD19-depleted allogeneic hematopoietic cell transplantation.

Library generation was performed with PCR. Data came from an Illumina HiSeq 2500. TCR library preparation used molecular barcoding, with unique molecular identifiers applied to normalize quantification of the TCRbeta repertoire. The raw public data were reprocessed by TCRdb itself: fastp quality trimming at Q25, MiXCR clonotype calling, in-frame beta chains only. Records with the same CDR3 protein are collapsed into one entry carrying the most frequent genes and DNA. The sample table shows over 550,000 distinct CDR3 sequences, and 10% are seen once. The ten most abundant clones make up around 4% of the sample. From the germline V gene, CDR1 is ENHRY and CDR2 is SYGVKD. V is reduced by 5 bases and J by 1 base, leaving a spacing of 12 bases between them. Inclusive of the bounding cysteine and phenylalanine, the CDR3 is 15 residues long. Only CDR3 DNA is held: 45 bases, read in frame from base 1.

This sequence uses TRBV10-3 and TRBJ2-1, with a tentative D gene TRBD2 over 6 matching bases. This clonotype was obtained from a human donor who donated a stem cell graft to a child with acute myeloid leukemia. The sample here was PBMCs from the stem cell graft donor, taken from the stem cell graft. The CDR3 sequence is CAISPGTLSYNEQFF. The DNA reads as follows: TGTGCCATCAGTCCCGGGACTTTGTCCTACAATGAGCAGTTCTTC.